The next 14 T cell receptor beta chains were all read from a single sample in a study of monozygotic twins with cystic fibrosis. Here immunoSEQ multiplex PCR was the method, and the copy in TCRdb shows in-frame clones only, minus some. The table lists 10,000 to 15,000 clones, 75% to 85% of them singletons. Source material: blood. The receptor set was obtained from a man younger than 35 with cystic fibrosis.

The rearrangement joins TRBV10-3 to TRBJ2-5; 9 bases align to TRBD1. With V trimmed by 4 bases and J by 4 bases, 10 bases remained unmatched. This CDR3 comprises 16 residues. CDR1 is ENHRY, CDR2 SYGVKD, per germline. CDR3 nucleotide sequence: TGTGCCATCAGTGGACCCCCCGGGACAGGGTTAGAGACCCAGTACTTC. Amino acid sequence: CAISGPPGTGLETQYF.

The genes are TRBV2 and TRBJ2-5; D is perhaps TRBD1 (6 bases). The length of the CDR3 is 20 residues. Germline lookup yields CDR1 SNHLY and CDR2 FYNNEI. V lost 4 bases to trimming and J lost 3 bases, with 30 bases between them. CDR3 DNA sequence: TGTGCCAGCAGTGCAACGGGGTCGGGGAACAGGGTGGGGTACAAAGAGACCCAGTACTTC. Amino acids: CASSATGSGNRVGYKETQYF. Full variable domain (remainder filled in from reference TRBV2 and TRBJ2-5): EPEVTQTPSHQVTQMGQEVILRCVPISNHLYFYWYRQILGQKVEFLVSFYNNEISEKSEIFDDQFSVERPDGSNFTLKIRSTKLEDSAMYFCASSATGSGNRVGYKETQYFGPGTRLLVL.

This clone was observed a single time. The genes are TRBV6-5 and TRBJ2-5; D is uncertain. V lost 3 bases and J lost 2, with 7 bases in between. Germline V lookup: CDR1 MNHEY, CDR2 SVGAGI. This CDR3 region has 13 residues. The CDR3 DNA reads TGTGCCAGCAGTTATTCGGAACAAGAGACCCAGTACTTC. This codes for CASSYSEQETQYF.

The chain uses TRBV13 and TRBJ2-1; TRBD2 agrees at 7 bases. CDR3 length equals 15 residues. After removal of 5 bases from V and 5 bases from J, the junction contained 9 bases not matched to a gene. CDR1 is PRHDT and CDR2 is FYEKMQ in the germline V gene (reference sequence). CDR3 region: CASSRGLGPNNEQFF. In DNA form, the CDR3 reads TGTGCCAGCAGCAGAGGACTAGGCCCAAACAATGAGCAGTTCTTC.

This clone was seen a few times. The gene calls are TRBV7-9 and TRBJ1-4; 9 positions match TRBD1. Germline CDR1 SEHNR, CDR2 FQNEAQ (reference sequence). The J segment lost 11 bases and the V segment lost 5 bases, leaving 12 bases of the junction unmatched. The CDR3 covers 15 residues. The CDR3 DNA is TGTGCCAGCAGCACATTGTCTGGACAGGGGATCAAACTGTTTTTT. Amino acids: CASSTLSGQGIKLFF. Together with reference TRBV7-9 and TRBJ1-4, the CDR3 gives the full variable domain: DTGVSQNPRHKITKRGQNVTFRCDPISEHNRLYWYRQTLGQGPEFLTYFQNEAQLEKSRLLSDRFSAERPKGSFSTLEIQRTEQGDSAMYLCASSTLSGQGIKLFFGSGTQLSVL.

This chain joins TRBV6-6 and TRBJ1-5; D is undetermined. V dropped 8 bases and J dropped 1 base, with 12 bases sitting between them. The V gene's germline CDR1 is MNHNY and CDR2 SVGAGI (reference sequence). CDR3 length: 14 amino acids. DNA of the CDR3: TGTGCCAGCCGCCAACTTGAGAGCAATCAGCCCCAGCATTTT. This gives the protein CASRQLESNQPQHF.

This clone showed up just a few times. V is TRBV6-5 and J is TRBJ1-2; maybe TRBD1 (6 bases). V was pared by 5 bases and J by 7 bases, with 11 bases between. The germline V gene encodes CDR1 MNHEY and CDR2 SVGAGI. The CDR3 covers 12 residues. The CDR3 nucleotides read TGTGCCAGCAGTCACAGGGATGGTGGCTACACCTTC. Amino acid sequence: CASSHRDGGYTF.

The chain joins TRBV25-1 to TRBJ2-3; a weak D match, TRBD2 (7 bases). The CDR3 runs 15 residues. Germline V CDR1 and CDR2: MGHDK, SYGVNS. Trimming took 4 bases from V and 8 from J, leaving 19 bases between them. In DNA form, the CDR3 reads TGTGCCAGCAGTGGGTCAGGAGGGGGGGCCCGTACGCAGTATTTT. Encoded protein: CASSGSGGGARTQYF.

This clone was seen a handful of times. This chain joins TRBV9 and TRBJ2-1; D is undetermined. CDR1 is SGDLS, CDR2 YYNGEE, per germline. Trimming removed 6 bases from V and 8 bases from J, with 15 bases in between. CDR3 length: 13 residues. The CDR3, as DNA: TGTGCCAGCACCTTGGGTATGATGGATGAGCAGTTCTTC. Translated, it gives CASTLGMMDEQFF.

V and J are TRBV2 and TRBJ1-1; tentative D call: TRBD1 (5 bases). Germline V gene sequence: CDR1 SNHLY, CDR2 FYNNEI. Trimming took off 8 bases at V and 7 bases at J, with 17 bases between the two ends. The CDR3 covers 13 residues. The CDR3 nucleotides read TGTGCCAGCTCGGACATACGCGCGGGTGAAGCTTTCTTT. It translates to CASSDIRAGEAFF.

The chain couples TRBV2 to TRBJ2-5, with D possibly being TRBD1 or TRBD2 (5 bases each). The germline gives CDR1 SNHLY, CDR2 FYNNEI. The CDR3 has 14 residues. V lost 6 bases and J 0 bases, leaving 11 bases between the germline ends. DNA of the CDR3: TGTGCCAGCAGGGGGCGAGCGGACCAAGAGACCCAGTACTTC. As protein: CASRGRADQETQYF.

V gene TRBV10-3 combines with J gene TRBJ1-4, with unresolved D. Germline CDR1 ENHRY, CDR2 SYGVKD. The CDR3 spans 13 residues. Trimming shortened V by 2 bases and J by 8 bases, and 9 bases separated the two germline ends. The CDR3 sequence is CAISEDRYEKLFF. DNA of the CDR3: TGTGCCATCAGTGAGGACCGGTACGAAAAACTGTTTTTT.

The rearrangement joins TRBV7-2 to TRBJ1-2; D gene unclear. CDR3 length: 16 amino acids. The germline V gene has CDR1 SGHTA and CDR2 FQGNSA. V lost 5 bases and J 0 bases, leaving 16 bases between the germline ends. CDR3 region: CASSPDLGSTNYGYTF. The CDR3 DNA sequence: TGTGCCAGCAGCCCTGACTTGGGTTCCACTAACTATGGCTACACCTTC.

CDR3 in amino acids: CSVGGGLDQPQHF. The CDR3 DNA is TGCAGCGTTGGTGGGGGGTTAGATCAGCCCCAGCATTTT. The V call is TRBV29-1, the J call TRBJ1-5; D is possibly TRBD1 (5 bases). CDR3 size: 13 residues. Germline V lookup: CDR1 SQVTM, CDR2 ANQGSEA. V lost 4 bases and J lost 5, with 12 bases in between.